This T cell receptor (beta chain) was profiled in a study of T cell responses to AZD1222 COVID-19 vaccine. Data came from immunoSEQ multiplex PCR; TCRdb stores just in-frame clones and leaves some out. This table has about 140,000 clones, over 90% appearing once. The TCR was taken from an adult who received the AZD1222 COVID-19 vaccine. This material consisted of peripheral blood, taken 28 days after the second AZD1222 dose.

The CDR3 bases are TGCGCCAGCAGCCAAGATTTCGACAGGAACACTGAAGCTTTCTTT. This sequence encodes CASSQDFDRNTEAFF. The genes are TRBV4-3 and TRBJ1-1; D possibly corresponds to TRBD1 (5 bases). V dropped 0 bases and J dropped 1 base, with 9 bases sitting between them. The CDR3 runs 15 residues. Germline CDR1 and CDR2: LGHNA and YSLEER.